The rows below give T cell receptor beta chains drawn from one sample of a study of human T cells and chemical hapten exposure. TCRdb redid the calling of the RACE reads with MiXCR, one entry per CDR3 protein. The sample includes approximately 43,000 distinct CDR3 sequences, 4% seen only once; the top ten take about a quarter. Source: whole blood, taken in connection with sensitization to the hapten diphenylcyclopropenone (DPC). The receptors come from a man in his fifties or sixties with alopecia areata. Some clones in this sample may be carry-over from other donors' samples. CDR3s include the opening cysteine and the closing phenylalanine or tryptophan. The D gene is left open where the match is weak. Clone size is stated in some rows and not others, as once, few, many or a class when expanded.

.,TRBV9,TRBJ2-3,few,CASSVVASWGTDTQYF,TGTGCCAGCAGCGTAGTGGCTAGCTGGGGCACAGATACGCAGTATTTT
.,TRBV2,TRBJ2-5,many,CASSELAGAETQYF,TGTGCCAGCAGTGAACTAGCCGGAGCGGAGACCCAGTACTTC
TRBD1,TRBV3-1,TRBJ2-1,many,CASSQATGKQFF,TGTGCCAGCAGCCAAGCGACAGGGAAGCAGTTCTTC
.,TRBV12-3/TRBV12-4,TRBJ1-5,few,CASSLGGGRAWQPQHF,TGTGCCAGCAGTTTGGGCGGGGGGCGCGCGTGGCAGCCCCAGCATTTT
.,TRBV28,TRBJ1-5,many,CASSSGTPNVPQHF,TGTGCCAGCAGTTCCGGGACACCGAACGTCCCCCAGCATTTT
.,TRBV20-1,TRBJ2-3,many,CSASGGHTDTQYF,TGCAGTGCTAGTGGGGGACACACAGATACGCAGTATTTT
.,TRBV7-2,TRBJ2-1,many,CASSSRTKTYNEQFF,TGTGCCAGCAGCTCAAGGACTAAAACCTACAATGAGCAGTTCTTC
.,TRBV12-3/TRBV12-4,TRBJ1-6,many,CASSLNYSPLHF,TGTGCCAGCAGTTTAAACTATTCACCCCTCCACTTT
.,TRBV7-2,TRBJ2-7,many,CASSHRISYEQYF,TGTGCCAGCAGCCATAGGATTTCCTACGAGCAGTACTTC
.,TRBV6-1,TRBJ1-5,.,CASSELNRADQPQHF,TGTGCCAGCAGTGAACTTAACAGGGCCGATCAGCCCCAGCATTTT
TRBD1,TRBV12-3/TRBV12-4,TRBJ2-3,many,CASSPWGQGSFFTDTQYF,TGTGCCAGCAGTCCCTGGGGACAGGGAAGTTTTTTCACAGATACGCAGTATTTT
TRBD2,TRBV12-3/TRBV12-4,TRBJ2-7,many,CASSLMGLDLYEQYF,TGTGCCAGCAGTTTAATGGGACTAGATTTGTACGAGCAGTACTTC
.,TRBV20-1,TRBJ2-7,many,CSAAQGYEQYF,TGCAGTGCTGCACAGGGCTACGAGCAGTACTTC
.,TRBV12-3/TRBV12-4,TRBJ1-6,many,CASRETGTDNSPLHF,TGTGCCAGCAGAGAAACCGGGACGGATAATTCACCCCTCCACTTT
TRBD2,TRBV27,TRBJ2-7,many,CASSRSGSNYYEQYF,TGTGCCAGCAGCAGAAGCGGGAGCAACTACTACGAGCAGTACTTC
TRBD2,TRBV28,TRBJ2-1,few,CASSPGLAGGNEQFF,TGTGCCAGCAGTCCAGGACTAGCGGGAGGGAATGAGCAGTTCTTC
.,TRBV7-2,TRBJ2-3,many,CASSLGPRTDTQYF,TGTGCCAGCAGCTTGGGGCCCCGCACAGATACGCAGTATTTT
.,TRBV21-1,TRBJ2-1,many,CASSRASGDYNEQFF,TGTGCCAGCAGCAGGGCTAGCGGGGACTACAATGAGCAGTTCTTC
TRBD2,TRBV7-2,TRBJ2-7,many,CASGVTLAGGYEQYF,TGTGCCAGCGGGGTAACGCTAGCGGGAGGCTACGAGCAGTACTTC
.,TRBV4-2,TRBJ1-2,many,CASSPLGTGGYTF,TGTGCCAGCAGCCCACTTGGTACTGGTGGCTACACCTTC
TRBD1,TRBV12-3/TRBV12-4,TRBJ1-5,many,CASSDRGNQPQHF,TGTGCCAGCAGCGACAGGGGTAATCAGCCCCAGCATTTT
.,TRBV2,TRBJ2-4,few,CASSEVLALNIQYF,TGTGCCAGCAGTGAAGTTCTAGCACTAAACATTCAGTACTTC
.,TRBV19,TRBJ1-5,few,CASTPYAAWDSNQPQHF,TGTGCCAGTACCCCATATGCCGCGTGGGACAGCAATCAGCCCCAGCATTTT
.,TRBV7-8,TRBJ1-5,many,CASSFGPRNQPQHF,TGTGCCAGCAGCTTCGGACCCCGCAATCAGCCCCAGCATTTT
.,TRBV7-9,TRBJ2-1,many,CASSLSGAGHNEQFF,TGTGCCAGCAGCTTATCCGGAGCGGGTCACAATGAGCAGTTCTTC
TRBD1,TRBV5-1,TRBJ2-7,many,CASSLVQGDYEQYF,TGCGCCAGCAGCTTGGTACAGGGGGACTACGAGCAGTACTTC
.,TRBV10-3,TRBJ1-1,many,CAISESGLAFF,TGTGCCATCAGTGAGTCCGGTCTGGCTTTCTTT
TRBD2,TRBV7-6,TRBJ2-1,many,CASSAQPSRLAGLYDEQFF,TGTGCCAGCAGCGCTCAACCTTCCCGGCTAGCGGGATTATATGATGAGCAGTTCTTC
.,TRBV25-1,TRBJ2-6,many,CASSEFGGAGANVLTF,TGTGCCAGCAGTGAATTCGGGGGCGCAGGGGCCAACGTCCTGACTTTC
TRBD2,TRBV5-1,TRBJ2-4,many,CASSLGEGANKNIQYF,TGCGCCAGCAGCTTGGGGGAGGGTGCCAACAAAAACATTCAGTACTTC
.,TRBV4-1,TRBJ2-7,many,CASSQGGQGEEQYF,TGCGCCAGCAGCCAAGGAGGGCAGGGTGAGGAGCAGTACTTC
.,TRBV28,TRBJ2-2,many,CASSLLGHGDTGELFF,TGTGCCAGCAGTTTACTAGGACATGGGGACACCGGGGAGCTGTTTTTT
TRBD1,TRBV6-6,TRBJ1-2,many,CASSYPDRAGGYTF,TGTGCCAGCAGTTACCCCGACAGGGCAGGAGGCTACACCTTC
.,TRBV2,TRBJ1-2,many,CASSQNYGYTF,TGTGCCAGCAGCCAGAACTATGGCTACACCTTC
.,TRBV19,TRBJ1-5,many,CASTEGFRRGGQPQHF,TGTGCCAGTACCGAGGGGTTTAGGAGGGGCGGGCAGCCCCAGCATTTT
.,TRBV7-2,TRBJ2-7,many,CASSWEEYEQYF,TGTGCCAGCAGCTGGGAGGAGTACGAGCAGTACTTC
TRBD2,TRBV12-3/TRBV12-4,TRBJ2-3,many,CASSLAGGLDTQYF,TGTGCCAGCAGTTTAGCGGGAGGGCTAGATACGCAGTATTTT
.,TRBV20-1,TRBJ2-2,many,CSAKGTSYTGELFF,TGCAGTGCAAAGGGGACAAGCTACACCGGGGAGCTGTTTTTT
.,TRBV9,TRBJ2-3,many,CASSETRDTQYF,TGTGCCAGCAGCGAGACCAGGGATACGCAGTATTTT
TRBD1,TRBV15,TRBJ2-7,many,CATSRDRGLYEQYF,TGTGCCACCAGCCGGGACAGGGGGCTCTACGAGCAGTACTTC
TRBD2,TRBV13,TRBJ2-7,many,CASSEGLAGGEQYF,TGTGCCAGCAGCGAGGGACTAGCGGGAGGTGAGCAGTACTTC
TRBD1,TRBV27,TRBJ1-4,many,CASSMVPTGGSEKLFF,TGTGCCAGCAGTATGGTCCCTACAGGGGGCTCGGAAAAACTGTTTTTT
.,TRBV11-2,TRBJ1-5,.,CASSLVGQGHQPQHF,TGTGCCAGCAGCTTAGTAGGCCAGGGGCATCAGCCCCAGCATTTT
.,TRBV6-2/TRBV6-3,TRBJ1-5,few,CASSLRALTAGSNQPQHF,TGTGCCAGCAGTTTGCGGGCTTTAACAGCCGGCAGCAATCAGCCCCAGCATTTT
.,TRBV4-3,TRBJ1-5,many,CASSAYLSGEGQPQHF,TGCGCCAGCAGCGCTTATTTATCAGGGGAGGGTCAGCCCCAGCATTTT
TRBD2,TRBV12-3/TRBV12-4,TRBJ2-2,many,CASSPLGLATGGELFF,TGTGCCAGCAGTCCCCTGGGACTAGCGACTGGCGGGGAGCTGTTTTTT
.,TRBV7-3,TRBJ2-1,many,CASSSTTGNNEQFF,TGTGCCAGCAGCTCCACTACAGGGAACAATGAGCAGTTCTTC
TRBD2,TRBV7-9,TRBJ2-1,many,CASSPGTSGSKDEQFF,TGTGCCAGCAGCCCCGGGACTAGCGGGAGTAAGGATGAGCAGTTCTTC